Below, 27 T cell receptor beta chains from the same sample are listed, as sequenced in a study of cytomegalovirus exposure and HLA in healthy donors. Profiled with immunoSEQ multiplex PCR; TCRdb holds only in-frame clones, not every one. The table shows fewer than 90,000 clones, with 84% occurring only once. Specimen: PBMCs. Receptors originate from a woman aged 18 to 35 in good health and CMV-seropositive.

V and J are TRBV7-6 and TRBJ1-5; 11 bases map to TRBD1. The junction had 13 bases not matched to a gene; V was cut back by 5 bases and J by 7 bases. Germline assignment: CDR1 SGHVS and CDR2 FNYEAQ. The CDR3 is 17 residues long. CDR3 in DNA: TGTGCCAGCAGCCCCTCTGTCCGGGACAGGGGGAACCAGCCCCAGCATTTT. Amino acid sequence: CASSPSVRDRGNQPQHF. The full variable domain, rest sourced from reference TRBV7-6 and TRBJ1-5, is GAGVSQSPRYKVTKRGQDVALRCDPISGHVSLYWYRQALGQGPEFLTYFNYEAQQDKSGLPNDRFSAERPEGSISTLTIQRTEQRDSAMYRCASSPSVRDRGNQPQHFGDGTRLSIL.

The CDR3 protein is CASYTSSYEQYF. The CDR3, as DNA: TGTGCCAGCTATACGAGCTCCTACGAGCAGTACTTC. The chain uses TRBV7-6 and TRBJ2-7; D not certain. Germline V CDR1 and CDR2: SGHVS, FNYEAQ. V shed 8 bases and J shed 0 bases, with 8 bases lying between them. CDR3 length: 12 amino acids.

This clone was observed a single time. V and J are TRBV9 and TRBJ1-5; 8 positions agree with TRBD1. The CDR3 loop spans 15 amino acids. Germline V gene data show CDR1 as SGDLS and CDR2 as YYNGEE. The V gene end was trimmed by 3 bases and the J gene end by 2 bases; junction bases not matched to a gene: 4. This CDR3 reads CASSGGQGRNQPQHF. In nucleotides, the CDR3 is TGTGCCAGCAGCGGAGGACAGGGACGCAATCAGCCCCAGCATTTT.

The gene calls are TRBV18 and TRBJ2-1, with 9 bases fitting TRBD1. The germline V gene has CDR1 KGHSH and CDR2 LQKENI. The CDR3 length is 14 residues. V lost 2 bases, J lost 5 bases, and 1 base stayed unmatched. CDR3 region: CASSPTGGHNEQFF. CDR3 sequence (DNA): TGTGCCAGCTCACCAACAGGGGGCCACAATGAGCAGTTCTTC. Variable domain in full (rest from reference TRBV18 and TRBJ2-1): NAGVMQNPRHLVRRRGQEARLRCSPMKGHSHVYWYRQLPEEGLKFMVYLQKENIIDESGMPKERFSAEFPKEGPSILRIQQVVRGDSAAYFCASSPTGGHNEQFFGPGTRLTVL.

This clone appeared a single time. The chain uses TRBV30 and TRBJ1-2, with TRBD1 matching 9 bases. This CDR3 has 15 amino acids. Trimming removed 3 bases from V and 4 bases from J; junction bases left unmatched: 9. The germline V gene has CDR1 GTSNPN and CDR2 SVGIG (reference sequence). The CDR3 is CAWREAPGQGYGYTF. The CDR3 region has the DNA TGTGCCTGGAGGGAAGCACCGGGACAGGGCTATGGCTACACCTTC.

This clone appeared a single time. CDR3 region: CASSVDPQGATEKLFF. DNA of the CDR3: TGTGCCAGCAGCGTAGACCCACAGGGGGCGACTGAAAAACTGTTTTTT. This sequence joins TRBV9 and TRBJ1-4; 9 nucleotides agree with TRBD1. V gave up 0 bases and J gave up 7 bases; unmatched junction bases: 7. The CDR3 is made up of 16 amino acids. Per the germline V gene, CDR1 is SGDLS and CDR2 is YYNGEE. Full variable domain (rest looked up from reference TRBV9 and TRBJ1-4): DSGVTQTPKHLITATGQRVTLRCSPRSGDLSVYWYQQSLDQGLQFLIQYYNGEERAKGNILERFSAQQFPDLHSELNLSSLELGDSALYFCASSVDPQGATEKLFFGSGTQLSVL.

The rearrangement joins TRBV5-1 to TRBJ2-5; D is unresolved. The CDR3 loop spans 15 amino acids. The V gene lost 2 bases and the J gene lost 3 bases, with 14 bases spanning the gap. Germline CDR1 reads SGHRS; CDR2 reads YFSETQ. CDR3 residues: CASSLSVGREETQYF. The CDR3 DNA reads as TGCGCCAGCAGCTTATCGGTTGGGCGCGAAGAGACCCAGTACTTC. The whole variable domain, remainder taken from reference TRBV5-1 and TRBJ2-5, is KAGVTQTPRYLIKTRGQQVTLSCSPISGHRSVSWYQQTPGQGLQFLFEYFSETQRNKGNFPGRFSGRQFSNSRSEMNVSTLELGDSALYLCASSLSVGREETQYFGPGTRLLVL.

This sequence joins TRBV18 and TRBJ1-2; 7 bases are a match to TRBD1. The V gene end was trimmed by 3 bases and the J gene end by 8 bases; junction bases not matched to a gene: 9. Germline values: CDR1 KGHSH, CDR2 LQKENI. The CDR3 consists of 14 residues. CDR3 nucleotides: TGTGCCAGCTCACCCGACAGGGCAAATATGGGCTACACCTTC. This translates into CASSPDRANMGYTF.

The chain employs TRBV9 and TRBJ1-3, with D unresolved. This CDR3 region has 15 residues. V lost 0 bases to trimming and J lost 4 bases, with 11 bases between them. Germline CDR1 and CDR2: SGDLS and YYNGEE. The CDR3 loop reads CASSVGVYEGNTIYF. The CDR3, as DNA: TGTGCCAGCAGCGTAGGCGTTTATGAGGGAAACACCATATATTTT.

The rearrangement joins TRBV19 to TRBJ2-2; 9 bases fit TRBD1. Germline values: CDR1 LNHDA, CDR2 SQIVND (reference sequence). Germline trimming cut 7 bases from V and 5 bases from J; bases unmatched to any gene: 8. The CDR3 totals 15 residues. CDR3 in amino acids: CASTRGTGSTGELFF. DNA of the CDR3: TGTGCCAGTACTAGGGGGACAGGGTCAACCGGGGAGCTGTTTTTT.

This clone has only a few counts. The J gene is TRBJ2-3, the V gene TRBV28, with TRBD1 matching 7 bases. The CDR3 totals 13 residues. J lost 5 bases, V lost 6 bases, and 5 bases had no gene match. Germline CDR1 and CDR2: MDHEN and SYDVKM. The CDR3, as DNA: TGTGCCAGCAGCATAACAGGGGTAGATACGCAGTATTTT. Its translation is CASSITGVDTQYF.

This chain connects TRBV7-2 to TRBJ2-3, with D unclear. Germline V gene data show CDR1 as SGHTA and CDR2 as FQGNSA. The CDR3 runs to 13 residues. V lost 4 bases, J lost 4 bases, and 9 bases lay in between. CDR3 amino acids: CASSSYPSDTQYF. For the CDR3, the DNA is TGTGCCAGCAGCTCCTATCCGTCAGATACGCAGTATTTT.

The chain joins TRBV9 to TRBJ1-2; 10 bases are shared with TRBD1. V lost 0 bases and J lost 8; bases outside the gene matches: 7. The length of the CDR3 is 15 residues. Per the germline V gene, CDR1 is SGDLS and CDR2 is YYNGEE. The CDR3 protein is CASSVASGTGEGYTF. Written as DNA, the CDR3 is TGTGCCAGCAGCGTAGCTTCCGGGACAGGGGAAGGCTACACCTTC.

The count of this clone is one. The rearrangement uses TRBV28 and TRBJ1-4, with D tentatively TRBD1 (5 bases). Trimming pared 2 bases from V and 7 bases from J, leaving 11 bases between. Germline values: CDR1 MDHEN, CDR2 SYDVKM. This CDR3 has 14 residues. The CDR3 protein is CASSLQGTFEKLFF. For the CDR3, the DNA is TGTGCCAGCAGTTTACAGGGCACTTTTGAAAAACTGTTTTTT.

The chain has TRBV4-3 and TRBJ2-3; D perhaps matches TRBD2 (5 bases). V was trimmed by 1 base and J by 3 bases, leaving 11 bases between them. The CDR3 covers 15 residues. Germline V lookup: CDR1 LGHNA, CDR2 YSLEER. The CDR3 bases are TGCGCCAGCAGCCAAGCCGAGGGAGTTACAGATACGCAGTATTTT. This translates into CASSQAEGVTDTQYF.

The chain joins TRBV28 to TRBJ2-3; TRBD2 agrees at 9 bases. Germline values: CDR1 MDHEN, CDR2 SYDVKM. The CDR3 is 15 amino acids. The V and J ends lost 2 bases and 4 bases, in that order; junction bases with no gene match: 4. CDR3 DNA: TGTGCCAGCAGTTTAATCAGCGGGGGGTCAGATACGCAGTATTTT. As protein: CASSLISGGSDTQYF.

This rearrangement joins TRBV5-6 to TRBJ2-7; D ambiguous. CDR1 is SGHDT, CDR2 YYEEEE, per germline. Trimming stripped 2 bases from V and 2 bases from J, with 5 bases between. This CDR3 is built from 12 residues. CDR3 nucleotide sequence: TGTGCCAGCAGCTTCGGTACCTACGAGCAGTACTTC. This gives the protein CASSFGTYEQYF.

This clone was observed a few times. This chain uses TRBV19 with TRBJ1-5; 11 bases fit TRBD1. The CDR3 extends over 18 amino acids. Germline V lookup: CDR1 LNHDA, CDR2 SQIVND (reference sequence). J gave up 7 bases and V 0 bases, and 11 bases lay outside the gene matches. The CDR3, as DNA: TGTGCCAGTAGTATAGATCACGGACAGGGGGCGAGTCTACAGCCCCAGCATTTT. Encoded protein: CASSIDHGQGASLQPQHF.

This sequence joins TRBV5-8 and TRBJ2-5, with 8 bases fitting TRBD1. This CDR3 has 14 amino acids. V lost 2 bases to trimming and J lost 2 bases; unmatched junction nucleotides: 2. Germline V gene sequence: CDR1 SGHTS, CDR2 YDEGEE. The CDR3 coding sequence is TGTGCCAGCAGCTTCGGACAGGGACAAGAGACCCAGTACTTC. The encoded protein is CASSFGQGQETQYF.

V usage is TRBV6-5 and J usage is TRBJ1-1; D may be TRBD1 (5 bases). The germline V gene has CDR1 MNHEY and CDR2 SVGAGI. CDR3 length: 14 amino acids. Trimming left V 5 bases short and J 10 bases short, with 20 bases between. The CDR3 DNA is TGTGCCAGCAGTGCGCCAGGGAATACCTGGGGAGCTTTCTTT. Protein product: CASSAPGNTWGAFF.

The J gene is TRBJ2-5, the V gene TRBV7-8, with D hard to call. Germline V lookup: CDR1 SGHVS, CDR2 FQNEAQ. The CDR3 length is 15 residues. Trimming left V 1 base short and J 5 bases short, with 14 bases between. CDR3 region: CASSLDSARSETQYF. Written as DNA, the CDR3 is TGTGCCAGCAGCTTAGATTCGGCTAGGAGTGAGACCCAGTACTTC.

As to this clone: The junction does not match germline at one end; this may be a read error. V and J are TRBV25-1 and TRBJ2-3; 13 nucleotides agree with TRBD2. This CDR3 spans 14 amino acids. The germline V gene has CDR1 MGHDK and CDR2 SYGVNS. CDR3 in DNA: TGTGCCAGCAGTGACCGGAACGGACTAGCGGGGGTATTTTTT. It yields the protein CASSDRNGLAGVFF.

The count of this clone is one. The genes are TRBV19 and TRBJ1-5; 8 bases fit TRBD1. The CDR3 is 15 residues long. After removal of 3 bases from V and 7 bases from J, the junction contained 8 bases not matched to a gene. Germline V CDR1 and CDR2: LNHDA, SQIVND (reference sequence). CDR3 in amino acids: CASSIWTGTRQPQHF. The CDR3 bases are TGTGCCAGTAGTATCTGGACAGGGACGAGGCAGCCCCAGCATTTT.

The genes are TRBV4-1 and TRBJ2-5; 9 bases are shared with TRBD2. V shed 1 base, J shed 1 base, and the junction held 4 bases outside the gene matches. CDR3 size: 16 residues. CDR1 is MGHRA, CDR2 YSYEKL, per germline. CDR3 in DNA: TGCGCCAGCAGCCAAGGAGGCGGGGGGGCCCAAGAGACCCAGTACTTC. Its protein is CASSQGGGGAQETQYF.

The chain links TRBV6-1 to TRBJ2-7; no clear D. The V gene's germline CDR1 is MNHNS and CDR2 SASEGT. The CDR3 runs to 13 residues. V was clipped by 4 bases and J by 3 bases, with 10 bases between them. CDR3 nucleotide sequence: TGTGCCAGCAGTGGTCACGTACTCTACGAGCAGTACTTC. This sequence encodes CASSGHVLYEQYF.

V and J are TRBV30 and TRBJ1-3; maybe TRBD1 (6 bases). The CDR3 spans 14 residues. Germline assignment: CDR1 GTSNPN and CDR2 SVGIG (reference sequence). Trimming removed 4 bases at V and 6 bases at J, with 16 bases between. CDR3 loop: CAWKLTGKSNTIYF. CDR3 nucleotides: TGTGCCTGGAAATTAACAGGGAAATCAAACACCATATATTTT.

This clone has just one count. CDR3: CASSQTDSYEQYF. CDR3 in DNA: TGTGCCAGTAGTCAAACGGACAGCTACGAGCAGTACTTC. The rearrangement uses TRBV19 and TRBJ2-7; weak D call: TRBD1 (6 bases). V lost 5 bases and J lost 3, with 11 bases in between. The CDR3 length is 13 residues. In germline, CDR1 is LNHDA, CDR2 SQIVND (reference sequence).